Sequencing of this T cell receptor beta chain was carried out in a study of regulatory T cells in long-lasting Graves disease. Study findings and constraints: Public clonotype sharing was higher in persistent than newly diagnosed patients. Persistent disease preferred TRBV28, TRBJ1-2 and TRBJ2-5. Samples came from peripheral blood alone, without thyroid tissue.

Losses at the gene ends were 3 bases for V and 5 bases for J; bases not matched to a gene: 8. The CDR3 loop spans 14 amino acids. CDR1 and CDR2 (germline): DFQATT, SNEGSKA (reference sequence). Specified time point: persistent/refractory GD, antithyroid drugs over 5 years with positive TRAb. PBMCs provided the RNA from which the TCR library was made. Per American Thyroid Association guidelines, Graves' disease was diagnosed. This clonotype was observed many times. Its antigen remains unidentified. Both iRepertoire HTBI primers and Arm-PCR of CDR3 regions were used to build the TCR beta libraries. TCRdb re-derived calls from the multiplex PCR reads in MiXCR, one entry per CDR3 protein. There are about 660,000 distinct CDR3 sequences in the sample; about 32% occur only once, and under 50% lies in the top ten.

V and J are TRBV20-1 and TRBJ2-5, with TRBD1 matching over 8 bases. This receptor was identified in a female donor with Graves disease. Sample: peripheral blood mononuclear cells (PBMCs), taken when the disease was refractory, from a patient treated with antithyroid drugs. The DNA for the CDR3 is TGCAGTGCTAGTCCAAGGACAGGGTTGGAGACCCAGTACTTC. Residues: CSASPRTGLETQYF.